The entry below gives a single T cell receptor (beta chain) sequence along with its context. V was clipped by 4 bases and J by 4 bases, with 10 bases between them. The CDR3 contains 14 residues. Per the germline V gene, CDR1 is LGHNA and CDR2 is YSLEER. Sequencing targeted expressed TCRB transcripts, as all isolated RNA had been reverse transcribed. Here immunoSEQ multiplex PCR was the method, and the copy in TCRdb shows in-frame clones only, minus some. The profile shows about 5,700 clones, 60% to 85% of them singletons. The sample belongs to a study of beta chain features in type 1 diabetes. V usage is TRBV4-3 and J usage is TRBJ2-2; the D gene is possibly TRBD2 (5 bases). This clonotype was sampled from a young man in good health. Source material: Tregs from blood. CDR3: CASSLAEGTGELFF. The CDR3 coding sequence is TGCGCCAGCAGCCTGGCCGAGGGCACCGGGGAGCTGTTTTTT.